The 9 T cell receptor beta chains in this list originate from one sample, sequenced in a study of monozygotic twins with inflammatory bowel disease. TCRdb derives one entry per CDR3 protein from the 5' RACE reads, leaving out DNA. The table for this sample gives around 380,000 distinct CDR3 sequences. Sequencing was done on a sample of blood. The receptors come from a human donor with ulcerative colitis or Crohn's disease, or a healthy co-twin of an affected twin (not recorded which).

The V call is TRBV20-1, the J call TRBJ2-1; checking the TCRdb D call of TRBD2 is not possible without DNA. Germline lookup yields CDR1 DFQATT and CDR2 SNEGSKA (reference sequence). The CDR3 covers 14 residues. The CDR3 is CSASAAGVYVEQFF.

The chain employs TRBV20-1 and TRBJ2-3; TCRdb reports TRBD1, a call that lacks DNA to check it against. CDR3 length: 15 amino acids. Germline V gives CDR1 DFQATT, CDR2 SNEGSKA (reference sequence). The CDR3 loop reads CSARGYYRGQDTQYF.

J is TRBJ2-1 and V is TRBV3-1; checking the TCRdb D call of TRBD2 is not possible without DNA. This CDR3 has 15 residues. Germline V gene data show CDR1 as LGHDT and CDR2 as YNNKEL (reference sequence). CDR3 in amino acids: CASSALAGRYNEQFF.

This chain uses TRBV20-1 with TRBJ2-1; as DNA is missing, the TRBD1 call by TCRdb cannot be tested. The germline V gene encodes CDR1 DFQATT and CDR2 SNEGSKA (reference sequence). This CDR3 is 14 amino acids long. The CDR3 loop reads CSARSPTGGNEQFF.

J is TRBJ1-5 and V is TRBV20-1; TCRdb proposes TRBD1, but this gene call is untestable without DNA. Germline CDR1 is DFQATT and CDR2 is SNEGSKA (reference sequence). There are 13 residues in the CDR3. CDR3 loop: CSARSQGGQPQHF.

This chain joins TRBV28 and TRBJ2-4; the TCRdb call, TRBD1, lacks DNA for checking. The CDR3 is 13 residues long. CDR1 is MDHEN, CDR2 SYDVKM, per germline. The CDR3 reads CASSHQGENIQYF. Full variable domain (rest looked up from reference TRBV28 and TRBJ2-4): DVKVTQSSRYLVKRTGEKVFLECVQDMDHENMFWYRQDPGLGLRLIYFSYDVKMKEKGDIPEGYSVSREKKERFSLILESASTNQTSMYLCASSHQGENIQYFGAGTRLSVL.

The V call is TRBV5-1, the J call TRBJ2-5; the D call of TRBD2 rests on TCRdb alone, since no DNA is present to check it. Germline CDR1 reads SGHRS; CDR2 reads YFSETQ. The CDR3 sequence is 14 residues long. The CDR3 is CASSDSGRLETQYF. Variable domain in full (rest from reference TRBV5-1 and TRBJ2-5): KAGVTQTPRYLIKTRGQQVTLSCSPISGHRSVSWYQQTPGQGLQFLFEYFSETQRNKGNFPGRFSGRQFSNSRSEMNVSTLELGDSALYLCASSDSGRLETQYFGPGTRLLVL.

The CDR3 here is CASNLLRGNTGELFF. The chain recombines TRBV3-1 with TRBJ2-2; TCRdb's D call of TRBD1 is untestable without DNA. The V gene's germline CDR1 is LGHDT and CDR2 YNNKEL (reference sequence). This CDR3 has 15 residues.

V and J are TRBV2 and TRBJ2-2; as DNA is missing, the TRBD1 call by TCRdb cannot be tested. Germline CDR1 is SNHLY and CDR2 is FYNNEI. The length of the CDR3 is 16 residues. CDR3 region: CASREKYGQGPGELFF.